This TCR beta chain came from a study of T cell repertoires in cytomegalovirus infection. About the research overall: Matching HLA type and CMV infection were both indicated by public TCR beta signatures. Study-wide results and caveats: CMV-specific HLA-C-restricted TCR beta clonotypes dominated the ex vivo response. Identification of carriers of CMV plus the relevant HLA was performed using cumulative public TCR beta family frequency.

TCRdb independently ran MiXCR on the reads; one entry per CDR3 protein. The sample gives 200,000 or so distinct CDR3 sequences, over 25% of which show up once; just over 30% is in the top ten. This clonotype has a count of ten or more. What it binds is not known. The V end lost 1 base, the J end lost 8 bases, and 10 bases lay between the germline ends. Germline V gene data show CDR1 as SGHDN and CDR2 as FVKESK. CDR3 length: 13 residues. This clonotype was obtained from a human donor in good health (CMV status not recorded). Some clones in this sample may be carry-over from other donors' samples. Sequenced material: PBMCs. V and J are TRBV14 and TRBJ2-3; D is possibly TRBD1 or TRBD2 (5 bases each). The CDR3 here is CASSQVGVGTQYF. Written as DNA, the CDR3 is TGTGCCAGCAGCCAAGTGGGGGTCGGTACGCAGTATTTT.